The 12 T cell receptor beta chains given below trace back to one sample, sequenced in a study of post-analysis software for immune sequencing data. Whole-study results and caveats: About five TRBV segments appeared more often in patients than in controls, and TRBV5-6, TRBV5-1 and TRBV20-1 were among these.

cDNA libraries of TCR beta carried unique molecular identifiers. MiXCR, run by TCRdb on the PCR reads, gives a single entry per CDR3 protein. Found here are some 800,000 distinct CDR3 sequences, 40% to 55% of them singletons; the top ten hold 4.9%. No antigen has been identified for these receptors. The sequencing sample was made of blood. All receptors come from a girl aged 10-17 years with multiple sclerosis.

The chain uses TRBV6-2 or TRBV6-3 and TRBJ2-1, with D perhaps TRBD2 (6 bases). V dropped 7 bases and J dropped 8 bases, with 12 bases sitting between them. Germline V gene sequence: CDR1 MNHEY, CDR2 SVGEGT. The CDR3 sequence is 12 residues long. The CDR3 sequence: CASTGGADEQFF. CDR3 coding DNA: TGTGCCAGCACCGGCGGGGCAGATGAGCAGTTCTTC.

V is TRBV7-9 and J is TRBJ1-2, with D perhaps matching TRBD1 (5 bases). Germline loops: CDR1 SEHNR, CDR2 FQNEAQ (reference sequence). This CDR3 has 13 residues. The V end lost 5 bases, the J end lost 5 bases, and 12 bases lay between the germline ends. This CDR3 reads CASSVGTAYGYTF. Here the CDR3 DNA reads TGTGCCAGCAGCGTCGGGACCGCTTATGGCTACACCTTC. The variable domain in full, completed from reference TRBV7-9 and TRBJ1-2, reads DTGVSQNPRHKITKRGQNVTFRCDPISEHNRLYWYRQTLGQGPEFLTYFQNEAQLEKSRLLSDRFSAERPKGSFSTLEIQRTEQGDSAMYLCASSVGTAYGYTFGSGTRLTVV.

The rearrangement joins TRBV24-1 to TRBJ1-1; possible D gene TRBD1, 5 bases. CDR3 length: 15 residues. Trimming left V 4 bases short and J 0 bases short, with 11 bases between. Looked up from germline, CDR1 is KGHDR and CDR2 is SFDVKD. The CDR3 here is CATSDGAGLNTEAFF. CDR3 bases: TGTGCCACCAGTGACGGGGCAGGCCTGAACACTGAAGCTTTCTTT.

This clonotype has just a few counts. The chain is built from TRBV3-1 and TRBJ2-3, with 9 positions matching TRBD2. Germline V CDR1 and CDR2: LGHDT, YNNKEL (reference sequence). The CDR3 contains 12 residues. V gave up 6 bases and J gave up 9 bases; unmatched junction bases: 4. DNA for the CDR3: TGTGCCAGCAGTCCGAGCGGGAGGACGCAGTATTTT. Its protein is CASSPSGRTQYF.

The rearrangement joins TRBV20-1 to TRBJ2-4; 8 nucleotides line up with TRBD2. CDR3 length: 16 amino acids. Unmatched junction bases numbered 12, after V lost 6 bases and J lost 2 bases. CDR1 and CDR2 from the germline V gene are DFQATT and SNEGSKA (reference sequence). The CDR3 is CSAHVGREGTKNIQYF. CDR3 DNA: TGCAGTGCCCACGTCGGTCGGGAGGGGACCAAAAACATTCAGTACTTC.

The table lists this clonotype with a few counts. The chain carries TRBV29-1 and TRBJ2-7; perhaps TRBD2 as D (5 bases). This CDR3 contains 13 residues. The germline V gene has CDR1 SQVTM and CDR2 ANQGSEA. V lost 7 bases, J lost 4 bases, and 17 bases lay in between. The CDR3 DNA reads TGCAGCGCCACAACTAGGGAGAATTACGAGCAGTACTTC. As protein: CSATTRENYEQYF.

This rearrangement joins TRBV7-6 to TRBJ2-5; possible D gene TRBD1, 6 bases. The V and J ends lost 1 base and 5 bases respectively, with 17 bases between them. The CDR3 totals 16 residues. In germline, CDR1 is SGHVS, CDR2 FNYEAQ. Here the CDR3 reads CASSLVLSRGQETQYF. CDR3 DNA: TGTGCCAGCAGCTTAGTCTTGTCCAGGGGCCAGGAGACCCAGTACTTC.

The rearrangement uses TRBV6-1 and TRBJ1-1; 9 nucleotides agree with TRBD1. Losses at the gene ends were 6 bases for V and 10 bases for J; bases not matched to a gene: 6. The V gene's germline CDR1 is MNHNS and CDR2 SASEGT. CDR3 length equals 12 residues. Written as DNA, the CDR3 is TGTGCCAGCAGGCCGGGACAGGGAGGAGCTTTCTTT. It yields the protein CASRPGQGGAFF.

This clonotype came up once. The rearrangement links TRBV5-5 to TRBJ2-1, with 8 bases that match TRBD1. The ends lost 4 bases at V and 6 bases at J; junction bases unmatched: 21. Germline CDR1 reads SGHKS; CDR2 reads YYEKEE (reference sequence). The CDR3 totals 19 residues. In DNA, the CDR3 is TGTGCCAGCAGCCTTCTCGGACAGGGCCGGGACCCCGCCCGCAATGAGCAGTTCTTC. Translating it yields CASSLLGQGRDPARNEQFF. The full variable domain, with the rest looked up from reference TRBV5-5 and TRBJ2-1, is DAGVTQSPTHLIKTRGQQVTLRCSPISGHKSVSWYQQVLGQGPQFIFQYYEKEERGRGNFPDRFSARQFPNYSSELNVNALLLGDSALYLCASSLLGQGRDPARNEQFFGPGTRLTVL.

This chain links TRBV6-1 with TRBJ1-2; D not resolved. The germline CDR1 and CDR2 sequences are MNHNS and SASEGT. CDR3 size: 13 residues. V was trimmed by 0 bases and J by 3 bases, leaving 5 bases between them. CDR3 residues: CASSEAGDYGYTF. The CDR3 DNA reads as TGTGCCAGCAGTGAAGCGGGTGACTATGGCTACACCTTC.

The V call is TRBV24-1, the J call TRBJ2-1, with TRBD2 identical over 7 bases. The V and J ends lost 2 bases and 6 bases, in that order; junction bases with no gene match: 6. CDR3 length: 15 amino acids. In germline, CDR1 is KGHDR, CDR2 SFDVKD. The CDR3 DNA reads TGTGCCACCAGTGATTCCGGACTAGTCGGCAATGAGCAGTTCTTC. Its translation: CATSDSGLVGNEQFF.

This clonotype was found a few times. V usage is TRBV4-1 and J usage is TRBJ2-5; the D is unclear. Germline CDR1 and CDR2: MGHRA and YSYEKL. V lost 0 bases to trimming and J lost 0 bases, with 11 bases between them. This CDR3 has 16 amino acids. The CDR3, as DNA: TGCGCCAGCAGCCAAGACCGGGCCAGCCACCAAGAGACCCAGTACTTC. Amino acids: CASSQDRASHQETQYF.